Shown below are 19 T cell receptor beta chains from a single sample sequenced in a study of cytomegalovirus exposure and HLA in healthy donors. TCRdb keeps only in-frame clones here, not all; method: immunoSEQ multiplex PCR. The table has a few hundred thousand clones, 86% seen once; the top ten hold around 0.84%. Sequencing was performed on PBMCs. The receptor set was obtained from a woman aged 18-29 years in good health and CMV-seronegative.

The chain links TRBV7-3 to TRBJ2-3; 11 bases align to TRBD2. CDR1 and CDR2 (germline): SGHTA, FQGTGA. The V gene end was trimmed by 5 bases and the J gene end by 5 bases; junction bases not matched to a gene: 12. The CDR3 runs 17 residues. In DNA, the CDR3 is TGTGCCAGCAGCAATCAACCCCCCGGGACTAGCGGAGATACGCAGTATTTT. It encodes CASSNQPPGTSGDTQYF.

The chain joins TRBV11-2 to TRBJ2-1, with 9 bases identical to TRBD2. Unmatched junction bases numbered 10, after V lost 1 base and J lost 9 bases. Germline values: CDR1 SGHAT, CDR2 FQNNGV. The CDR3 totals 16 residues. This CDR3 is CASSLVRGREGGEQFF. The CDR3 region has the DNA TGTGCCAGCAGCTTAGTACGCGGGCGGGAGGGGGGTGAGCAGTTCTTC.

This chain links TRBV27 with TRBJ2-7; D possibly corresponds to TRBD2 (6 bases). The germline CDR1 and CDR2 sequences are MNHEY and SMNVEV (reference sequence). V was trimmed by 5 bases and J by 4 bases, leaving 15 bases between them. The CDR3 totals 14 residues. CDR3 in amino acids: CASSRTGLLYEQYF. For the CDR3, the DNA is TGTGCCAGCAGTCGAACGGGACTCCTATACGAGCAGTACTTC.

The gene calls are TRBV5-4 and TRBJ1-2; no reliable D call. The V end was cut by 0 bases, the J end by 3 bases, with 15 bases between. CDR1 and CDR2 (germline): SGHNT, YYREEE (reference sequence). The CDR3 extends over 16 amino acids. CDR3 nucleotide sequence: TGTGCCAGCAGCTTGGATTCTGGCAATTTTGACTATGGCTACACCTTC. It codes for CASSLDSGNFDYGYTF.

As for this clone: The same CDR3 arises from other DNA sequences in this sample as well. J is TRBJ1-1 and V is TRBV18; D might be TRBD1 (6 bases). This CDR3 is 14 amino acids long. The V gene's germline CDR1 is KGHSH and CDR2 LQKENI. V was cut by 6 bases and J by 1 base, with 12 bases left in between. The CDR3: CASSQDRTNTEAFF. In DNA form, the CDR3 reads TGTGCCAGCTCGCAGGACAGAACGAACACTGAAGCTTTCTTT.

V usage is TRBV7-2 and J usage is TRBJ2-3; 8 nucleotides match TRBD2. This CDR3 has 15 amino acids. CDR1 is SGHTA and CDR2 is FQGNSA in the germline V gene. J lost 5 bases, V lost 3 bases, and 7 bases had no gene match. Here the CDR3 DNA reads TGTGCCAGCAGCTTTAAAACGGGAGGGCGAGATACGCAGTATTTT. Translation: CASSFKTGGRDTQYF.

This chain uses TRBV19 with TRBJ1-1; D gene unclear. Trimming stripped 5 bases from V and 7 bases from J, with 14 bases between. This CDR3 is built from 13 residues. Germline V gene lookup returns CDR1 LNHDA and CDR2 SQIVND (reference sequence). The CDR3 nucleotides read TGTGCCAGTAGTGACCACCGAGGAGGTGAAGCTTTCTTT. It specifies CASSDHRGGEAFF.

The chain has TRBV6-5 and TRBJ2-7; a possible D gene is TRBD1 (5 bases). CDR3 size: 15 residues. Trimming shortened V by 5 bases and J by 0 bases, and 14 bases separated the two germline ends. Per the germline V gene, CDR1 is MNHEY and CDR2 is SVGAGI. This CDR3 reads CASSPLPTDSYEQYF. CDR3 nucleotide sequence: TGTGCCAGCAGTCCCTTACCGACAGACTCCTACGAGCAGTACTTC.

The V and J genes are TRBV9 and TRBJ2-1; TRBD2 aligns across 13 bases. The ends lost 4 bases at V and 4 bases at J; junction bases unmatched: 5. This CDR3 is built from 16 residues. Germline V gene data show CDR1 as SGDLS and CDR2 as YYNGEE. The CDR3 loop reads CASSPQGLAGYNEQFF. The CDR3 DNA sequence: TGTGCCAGCAGCCCCCAGGGACTAGCGGGATACAATGAGCAGTTCTTC. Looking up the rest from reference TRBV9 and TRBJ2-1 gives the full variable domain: DSGVTQTPKHLITATGQRVTLRCSPRSGDLSVYWYQQSLDQGLQFLIQYYNGEERAKGNILERFSAQQFPDLHSELNLSSLELGDSALYFCASSPQGLAGYNEQFFGPGTRLTVL.

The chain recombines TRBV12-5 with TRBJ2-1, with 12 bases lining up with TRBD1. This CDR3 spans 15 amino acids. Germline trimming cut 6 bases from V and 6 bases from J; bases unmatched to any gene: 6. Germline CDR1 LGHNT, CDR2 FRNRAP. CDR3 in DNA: TGTGCTAGTGGGGGACAGGGGGCGGTTTTCAATGAGCAGTTCTTC. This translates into CASGGQGAVFNEQFF.

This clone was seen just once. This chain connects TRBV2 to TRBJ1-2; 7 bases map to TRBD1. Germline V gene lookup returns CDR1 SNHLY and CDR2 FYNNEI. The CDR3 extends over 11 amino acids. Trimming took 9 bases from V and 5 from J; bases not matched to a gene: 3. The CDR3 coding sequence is TGTGCCAGTGGGGGACAGTATGGCTACACCTTC. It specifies CASGGQYGYTF. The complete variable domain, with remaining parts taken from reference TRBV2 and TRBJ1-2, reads EPEVTQTPSHQVTQMGQEVILRCVPISNHLYFYWYRQILGQKVEFLVSFYNNEISEKSEIFDDQFSVERPDGSNFTLKIRSTKLEDSAMYFCASGGQYGYTFGSGTRLTVV.

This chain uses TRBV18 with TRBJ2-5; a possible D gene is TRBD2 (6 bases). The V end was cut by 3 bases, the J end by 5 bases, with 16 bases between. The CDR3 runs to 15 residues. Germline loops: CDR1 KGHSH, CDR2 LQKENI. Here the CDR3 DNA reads TGTGCCAGCTCACCGTCGGGGGTACTAGGGGAGACCCAGTACTTC. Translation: CASSPSGVLGETQYF.

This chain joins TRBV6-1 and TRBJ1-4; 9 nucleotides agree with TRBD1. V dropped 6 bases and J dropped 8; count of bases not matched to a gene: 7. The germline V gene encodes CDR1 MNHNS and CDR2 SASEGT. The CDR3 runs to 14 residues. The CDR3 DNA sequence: TGTGCCAGCAGAGGGACAGGGAGGGAGGAAAAACTGTTTTTT. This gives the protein CASRGTGREEKLFF.

As DNA, the CDR3 is TGTGCCAGCAGTGAAGGCCAGGGTGGTGAAAAACTGTTTTTT. It yields the protein CASSEGQGGEKLFF. The rearrangement joins TRBV2 to TRBJ1-4, with D tentatively TRBD1 (5 bases). Germline CDR1 SNHLY, CDR2 FYNNEI. The CDR3 spans 14 residues. V shed 1 base and J shed 7 bases, with 10 bases lying between them. Based on the CDR3 plus reference TRBV2 and TRBJ1-4, the full variable domain is EPEVTQTPSHQVTQMGQEVILRCVPISNHLYFYWYRQILGQKVEFLVSFYNNEISEKSEIFDDQFSVERPDGSNFTLKIRSTKLEDSAMYFCASSEGQGGEKLFFGSGTQLSVL.

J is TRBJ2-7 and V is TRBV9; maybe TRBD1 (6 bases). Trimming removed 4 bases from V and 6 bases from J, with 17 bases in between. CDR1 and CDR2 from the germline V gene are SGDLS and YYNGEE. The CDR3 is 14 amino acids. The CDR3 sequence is CASSTQSGVGEQYF. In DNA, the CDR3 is TGTGCCAGCAGCACTCAGTCAGGGGTGGGCGAGCAGTACTTC.

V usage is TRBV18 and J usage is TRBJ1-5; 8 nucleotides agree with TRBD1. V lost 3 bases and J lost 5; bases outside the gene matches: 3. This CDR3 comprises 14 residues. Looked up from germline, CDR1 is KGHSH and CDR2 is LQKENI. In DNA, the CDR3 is TGTGCCAGCTCACCGGACAGGGATTATCAGCCCCAGCATTTT. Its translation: CASSPDRDYQPQHF.

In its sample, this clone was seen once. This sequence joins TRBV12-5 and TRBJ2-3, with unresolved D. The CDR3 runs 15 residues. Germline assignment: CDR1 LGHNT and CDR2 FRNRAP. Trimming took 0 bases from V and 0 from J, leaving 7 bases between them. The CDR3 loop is CASGLVPYSTDTQYF. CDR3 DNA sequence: TGTGCTAGTGGTTTGGTTCCGTATAGCACAGATACGCAGTATTTT.

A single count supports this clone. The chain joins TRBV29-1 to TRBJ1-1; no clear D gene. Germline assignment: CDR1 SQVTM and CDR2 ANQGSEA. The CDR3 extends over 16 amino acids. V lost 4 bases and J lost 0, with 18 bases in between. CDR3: CSVGWRLTFMNTEAFF. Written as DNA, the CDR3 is TGCAGCGTTGGTTGGAGACTCACCTTCATGAACACTGAAGCTTTCTTT. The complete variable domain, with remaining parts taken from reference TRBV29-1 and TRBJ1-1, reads SAVISQKPSRDICQRGTSLTIQCQVDSQVTMMFWYRQQPGQSLTLIATANQGSEATYESGFVIDKFPISRPNLTFSTLTVSNMSPEDSSIYLCSVGWRLTFMNTEAFFGQGTRLTVV.

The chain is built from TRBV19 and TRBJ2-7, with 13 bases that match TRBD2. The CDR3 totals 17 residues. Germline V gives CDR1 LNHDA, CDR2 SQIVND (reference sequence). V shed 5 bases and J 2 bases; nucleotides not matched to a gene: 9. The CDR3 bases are TGTGCCAGTAGTCTAGGACTAGCGGGAGCCCTTCCCTACGAGCAGTACTTC. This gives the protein CASSLGLAGALPYEQYF.